What follows are 14 T cell receptor beta chains derived from one specimen sequenced in a study of control samples from healthy donors and cancer patients. TCRdb's copy holds only in-frame clones and misses some; the assay was immunoSEQ multiplex PCR. The sample yields 80,000 or so clones, 91% seen once. Sequencing used blood. The source of these receptors is a man aged 50 or older in good health.

The count of this clone is one. The chain carries TRBV5-8 and TRBJ1-1; possibly TRBD1 for D (5 bases). CDR3 size: 15 residues. V gave up 1 base and J gave up 2 bases, with 12 bases separating them. Germline V CDR1 and CDR2: SGHTS, YDEGEE. The CDR3 region has the DNA TGTGCCAGCAGCTTGTACGAGGGGATTAACACTGAAGCTTTCTTT. It codes for CASSLYEGINTEAFF.

This chain joins TRBV6-5 and TRBJ2-7; D not certain. The length of the CDR3 is 11 residues. From germline, CDR1 is MNHEY and CDR2 SVGAGI. V lost 5 bases and J lost 3, with 5 bases in between. The DNA for the CDR3 is TGTGCCAGCAGTCTCGGCTACGAGCAGTACTTC. This codes for CASSLGYEQYF.

This clone was seen a few times. The rearrangement links TRBV5-1 to TRBJ2-7; a weak D match, TRBD1 (7 bases). The germline gives CDR1 SGHRS, CDR2 YFSETQ. The CDR3 is made up of 14 amino acids. V was shortened by 4 bases and J by 4 bases, with 15 bases between the two germline ends. The CDR3 DNA reads TGCGCCAGCAGCGAACAGGGGACTTCGTACGAGCAGTACTTC. The encoded protein is CASSEQGTSYEQYF.

The rearrangement joins TRBV9 to TRBJ1-1, with D unclear. The germline V and J ends were trimmed by 2 bases and 2 bases, with 10 bases remaining between them. Looked up from germline, CDR1 is SGDLS and CDR2 is YYNGEE. The CDR3 is 14 residues long. CDR3 sequence reads: CASSVTGYNTEAFF. For the CDR3, the DNA is TGTGCCAGCAGCGTCACGGGTTATAACACTGAAGCTTTCTTT.

V and J are TRBV6-6 and TRBJ2-1; 7 bases are a match to TRBD2. V lost 2 bases and J lost 6; bases outside the gene matches: 10. This CDR3 region has 16 residues. CDR1 and CDR2 from the germline V gene are MNHNY and SVGAGI (reference sequence). Written as DNA, the CDR3 is TGTGCCAGCAGTTACAGAACCGTTGGGGGGGGCAATGAGCAGTTCTTC. Translated, it gives CASSYRTVGGGNEQFF.

The chain is built from TRBV3-1 (or the pseudogene TRBV3-2) and TRBJ1-2, with no clear D. Germline CDR1 is LGHDT and CDR2 is YNNKEL (reference sequence). Trimming stripped 8 bases from V and 0 bases from J, with 10 bases between. This CDR3 is 13 amino acids long. The CDR3, as DNA: TGTGCCAGCGGTTATGGGTCTAACTATGGCTACACCTTC. Translated: CASGYGSNYGYTF.

The rearrangement links TRBV4-2 to TRBJ2-2; weak D call: TRBD2 (6 bases). V lost 0 bases and J 12 bases, leaving 17 bases between the germline ends. The CDR3 has 15 amino acids. In germline, CDR1 is LGHNA, CDR2 YNFKEQ. This CDR3 reads CASSQDQQEGWKLFF. The CDR3 DNA reads TGTGCCAGCAGCCAAGATCAGCAGGAGGGGTGGAAGCTGTTTTTT.

V usage is TRBV2 and J usage is TRBJ1-4, with D tentatively TRBD1 (6 bases). The CDR3 sequence is 13 residues long. CDR1 is SNHLY and CDR2 is FYNNEI in the germline V gene. Trimming cost V 4 bases and J 8 bases, with 11 bases left between them. CDR3 bases: TGTGCCAGCAGTGGGGGGGCGCGGGAAAAACTGTTTTTT. Translation gives CASSGGAREKLFF.

The chain combines TRBV6-5 with TRBJ1-1; D remains ambiguous. The V end lost 0 bases, the J end lost 11 bases, and 10 bases lay between the germline ends. Germline CDR1 reads MNHEY; CDR2 reads SVGAGI. This CDR3 comprises 12 residues. The chain's CDR3 is CASSYSIGNAFF. CDR3 sequence (DNA): TGTGCCAGCAGTTACTCGATAGGGAACGCTTTCTTT.

The genes are TRBV6-5 and TRBJ2-3, with 10 bases fitting TRBD2. V dropped 6 bases and J dropped 8; count of bases not matched to a gene: 11. The CDR3 has 15 amino acids. Germline values: CDR1 MNHEY, CDR2 SVGAGI. Here the CDR3 reads CASRPSSGGRGTQYF. In nucleotides, the CDR3 is TGTGCCAGCAGACCATCTAGCGGGGGACGGGGTACGCAGTATTTT.

The V gene is TRBV28, the J gene TRBJ2-3; D perhaps matches TRBD2 (6 bases). This CDR3 is 14 amino acids long. Germline CDR1 reads MDHEN; CDR2 reads SYDVKM. The germline V and J ends were trimmed by 3 bases and 5 bases, with 12 bases remaining between them. CDR3 nucleotides: TGTGCCAGCAGTTTCGATGCGGGGATAGATACGCAGTATTTT. This codes for CASSFDAGIDTQYF. Drawing the rest from reference TRBV28 and TRBJ2-3, the complete variable domain is DVKVTQSSRYLVKRTGEKVFLECVQDMDHENMFWYRQDPGLGLRLIYFSYDVKMKEKGDIPEGYSVSREKKERFSLILESASTNQTSMYLCASSFDAGIDTQYFGPGTRLTVL.

This clone was found a few times. The V and J genes are TRBV24-1 and TRBJ2-1; D unresolved. V dropped 3 bases and J dropped 6 bases, with 11 bases sitting between them. This CDR3 contains 14 residues. Looked up from germline, CDR1 is KGHDR and CDR2 is SFDVKD. This chain's CDR3 is CATSDSWDFNEQFF. CDR3 in DNA: TGTGCCACCAGTGATAGTTGGGATTTCAATGAGCAGTTCTTC.

The V gene is TRBV9, the J gene TRBJ2-2; 10 nucleotides align to TRBD2. Germline loops: CDR1 SGDLS, CDR2 YYNGEE. V was clipped by 3 bases and J by 1 base; unmatched bases: 3. The CDR3 has 16 residues. The CDR3 bases are TGTGCCAGCAGCGGGGCTAGCGGGGGGAACACCGGGGAGCTGTTTTTT. Its protein product is CASSGASGGNTGELFF.

The V call is TRBV15, the J call TRBJ1-5; D is uncertain. Germline V lookup: CDR1 LNHNV, CDR2 YYDKDF (reference sequence). The CDR3 length is 13 residues. V lost 4 bases and J 3 bases, leaving 7 bases between the germline ends. The CDR3 here is CATSIQLNQPQHF. CDR3 in DNA: TGTGCCACCAGCATCCAGCTCAATCAGCCCCAGCATTTT.